This TCR beta chain was obtained from a study of CD8 T cells in ankylosing spondylitis. This clonotype was recorded many times. TCRdb independently ran MiXCR on the 5' RACE reads; one entry per CDR3 protein. The sample holds 150,000 to 200,000 distinct CDR3 sequences, about 20% seen once. V was cut by 0 bases and J by 0 bases, with 9 bases left in between. The germline CDR1 and CDR2 sequences are LGHNT and FRNRAP. The CDR3 covers 16 residues. The receptor was derived from a male donor aged 5 to 30 with ankylosing spondylitis or in good health (not recorded which). The sequencing sample was made of blood, either unsorted or a sorted T cell fraction (not recorded which). The chain is built from TRBV12-5 and TRBJ2-1; TRBD1 is a possible D gene (5 bases). The CDR3, as DNA: TGTGCTAGTGGTTTGGTTGTACAGGCCTCCTACAATGAGCAGTTCTTC. Residues: CASGLVVQASYNEQFF.